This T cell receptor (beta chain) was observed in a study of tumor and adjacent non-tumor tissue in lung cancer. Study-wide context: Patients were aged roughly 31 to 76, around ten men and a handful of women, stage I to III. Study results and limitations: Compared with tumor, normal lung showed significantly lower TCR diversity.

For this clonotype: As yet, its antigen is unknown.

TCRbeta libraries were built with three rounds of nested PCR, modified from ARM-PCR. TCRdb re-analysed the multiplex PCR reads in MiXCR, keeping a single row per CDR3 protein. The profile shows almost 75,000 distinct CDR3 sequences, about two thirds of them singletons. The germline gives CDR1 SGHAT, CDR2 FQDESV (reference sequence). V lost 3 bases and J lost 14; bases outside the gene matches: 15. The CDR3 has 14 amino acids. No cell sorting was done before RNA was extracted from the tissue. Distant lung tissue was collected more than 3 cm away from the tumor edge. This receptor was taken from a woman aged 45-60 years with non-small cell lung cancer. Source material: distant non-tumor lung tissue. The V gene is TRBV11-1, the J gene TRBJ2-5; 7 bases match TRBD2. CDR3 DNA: TGTGCCAGCAGCTTCGCCACTAGCGTAGAGATCCACTACTTC. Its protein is CASSFATSVEIHYF.